Listed here are 31 T cell receptor beta chains from one sample, sequenced in a study of T cells after yellow fever vaccination (dated 2019 in TCRdb). Libraries came from 5' RACE. Instrument on record: Illumina NovaSeq 6000. The public reads were quality trimmed at Q25 with fastp and then assembled into clones with MiXCR by TCRdb, keeping productive beta chains. Identical CDR3 proteins give one entry, which carries the most common genes and DNA. For this sample there are about 300,000 distinct CDR3 sequences; around 4.1% appear just once. Roughly a quarter of the sample lies in the top ten. In the paper's terms, the treatment or condition label means: live attenuated yellow fever vaccine strain. The sequencing used PBMCs, collected 5 days after the yellow fever booster vaccination. These receptors were obtained from a young man who received the YFV17D yellow fever vaccine.

This clonotype occurred a few times. V gene TRBV30 combines with J gene TRBJ1-6; TRBD1 aligns across 7 bases. CDR1 and CDR2 from the germline V gene are GTSNPN and SVGIG (reference sequence). The CDR3 has 15 amino acids. J was trimmed by 11 bases and V by 3 bases; bases with no gene match: 13. In nucleotides, the CDR3 is TGTGCCTGGAGGAGGGGGCCGGGATGGAGGGCACCCCTCCACTTT. Translating gives CAWRRGPGWRAPLHF. Full variable domain (rest looked up from reference TRBV30 and TRBJ1-6): SQTIHQWPATLVQPVGSPLSLECTVEGTSNPNLYWYRQAAGRGLQLLFYSVGIGQISSEVPQNLSASRPQDRQFILSSKKLLLSDSGFYLCAWRRGPGWRAPLHFGNGTRLTVT.

This clonotype was seen more than once but under ten times. The chain is built from TRBV5-6 and TRBJ1-5; 8 bases fit TRBD1. CDR1 is SGHDT, CDR2 YYEEEE, per germline. There are 13 residues in the CDR3. The CDR3 loop is CTNRTGSNQPQHF. The DNA for the CDR3 is TGTACCAACCGGACAGGGTCAAATCAGCCCCAGCATTTT.

A single count supports this clonotype. It may be a read error: a sequence one base away is much more abundant. V usage is TRBV4-2 and J usage is TRBJ2-2; tentative D call: TRBD2 (6 bases). Between the trimmed V and J ends, which lost 2 bases and 6 bases, there was a span of 19 bases. Germline loops: CDR1 LGHNA, CDR2 YNFKEQ. The CDR3 spans 17 residues. The CDR3 region has the DNA TGTGCCAGCAGCCAACATGGCAGATCCTGGGACTCCGGGGAGCTGTTTTTT. Protein sequence: CASSQHGRSWDSGELFF.

This clonotype was seen a few times. The V call is TRBV29-1, the J call TRBJ2-5; D is ambiguous. The CDR3 runs to 13 residues. The germline V gene encodes CDR1 SQVTM and CDR2 ANQGSEA. V shed 4 bases and J shed 3 bases, with 12 bases lying between them. In DNA form, the CDR3 reads TGCAGCGTTGTCCCCTCGAAGGAAGAGACCCAGTACTTC. Its translation is CSVVPSKEETQYF. Supplemented by reference TRBV29-1 and TRBJ2-5, the full variable domain reads SAVISQKPSRDICQRGTSLTIQCQVDSQVTMMFWYRQQPGQSLTLIATANQGSEATYESGFVIDKFPISRPNLTFSTLTVSNMSPEDSSIYLCSVVPSKEETQYFGPGTRLLVL.

This clonotype has a count of ten or more. The chain employs TRBV29-1 and TRBJ2-1; possibly TRBD1 or TRBD2 for D (5 bases each). V gave up 3 bases and J gave up 6 bases, with 12 bases separating them. Germline CDR1 is SQVTM and CDR2 is ANQGSEA. This CDR3 has 13 amino acids. The CDR3 protein is CSVDGTAVNEQFF. The CDR3 DNA reads as TGCAGCGTTGACGGGACGGCTGTCAATGAGCAGTTCTTC.

V usage is TRBV5-1 and J usage is TRBJ1-2, with D unresolved. CDR3 length: 14 residues. The V end was cut by 0 bases, the J end by 5 bases, with 11 bases between. Germline lookup yields CDR1 SGHRS and CDR2 YFSETQ. CDR3 sequence (DNA): TGCGCCAGCAGCTTGGGTAGCGGCGAGTATGGCTACACCTTC. Encoded protein: CASSLGSGEYGYTF.

This rearrangement joins TRBV6-6 to TRBJ2-3; perhaps TRBD1 as D (7 bases). Trimming left V 2 bases short and J 2 bases short, with 14 bases between. Germline V gives CDR1 MNHNY, CDR2 SVGAGI (reference sequence). CDR3 length: 16 residues. The CDR3 here is CASSYDRAGNTDTQYF. CDR3 DNA: TGTGCCAGCAGTTACGACAGGGCGGGAAACACAGATACGCAGTATTTT.

This clonotype has a handful of counts. The V gene is TRBV12-3 or TRBV12-4, the J gene TRBJ1-2; 7 bases are shared with TRBD1. The CDR3 totals 12 residues. V lost 5 bases, J lost 12 bases, and 9 bases stayed unmatched. The CDR3 DNA sequence: TGTGCCAGCAGTAGAACACCAGGGGGGAACACCTTC. This codes for CASSRTPGGNTF.

This clonotype was found many times. The chain links TRBV7-8 to TRBJ2-1; D may be TRBD2 (6 bases). Per germline, CDR1 SGHVS and CDR2 FQNEAQ. With 5 bases removed from V and 5 bases from J, the gap between germline ends came to 22 bases. The CDR3 extends over 17 amino acids. Written as DNA, the CDR3 is TGTGCCAGCAGCCCTAGTAGGGGCGGAGGGTTGAACAATGAGCAGTTCTTC. Translating gives CASSPSRGGGLNNEQFF. Together with reference TRBV7-8 and TRBJ2-1, the CDR3 gives the full variable domain: GAGVSQSPRYKVAKRGQDVALRCDPISGHVSLFWYQQALGQGPEFLTYFQNEAQLDKSGLPSDRFFAERPEGSVSTLKIQRTQQEDSAVYLCASSPSRGGGLNNEQFFGPGTRLTVL.

The chain couples TRBV6-6 to TRBJ1-1, with D perhaps TRBD1 (6 bases). From germline, CDR1 is MNHNY and CDR2 SVGAGI (reference sequence). Deletions cut 6 bases from V and 5 bases from J, with 16 bases between. The CDR3 loop spans 14 amino acids. CDR3 DNA sequence: TGTGCCAGCAGCGTACCAGGGGTCGGGACTGAAGCTTTCTTT. Amino acids: CASSVPGVGTEAFF.

This clonotype was detected ten times or more. J is TRBJ1-4 and V is TRBV7-2; the match to TRBD1 covers 8 bases. Germline CDR1 and CDR2: SGHTA and FQGNSA. The CDR3 loop spans 12 amino acids. The J segment lost 10 bases and the V segment lost 2 bases, leaving 0 bases of the junction unmatched. The CDR3 sequence is CASSLQGAKLFF. Here the CDR3 DNA reads TGTGCCAGCAGCTTACAGGGGGCAAAACTGTTTTTT.

The table lists this clonotype with many counts. The chain employs TRBV12-3 or TRBV12-4 and TRBJ1-4; D gene unclear. The V end was cut by 3 bases, the J end by 3 bases, with 8 bases between. The length of the CDR3 is 14 residues. CDR3 sequence reads: CASSFWGSNEKLFF. The CDR3 DNA is TGTGCCAGCAGTTTTTGGGGATCTAATGAAAAACTGTTTTTT.

This clonotype has just a few counts. The chain links TRBV27 to TRBJ1-2; tentatively, D is TRBD1 (5 bases). The germline V gene encodes CDR1 MNHEY and CDR2 SMNVEV (reference sequence). The V and J ends lost 2 bases and 3 bases respectively, with 19 bases between them. This CDR3 has 17 amino acids. The CDR3 bases are TGTGCCAGCAGTTTACTCGGCCTCAGGGAGGGTCACTATGGCTACACCTTC. This codes for CASSLLGLREGHYGYTF.

This clonotype was seen repeatedly, ten times or more. The chain carries TRBV20-1 and TRBJ1-1; no clear D. Germline CDR1 and CDR2: DFQATT and SNEGSKA (reference sequence). The CDR3 contains 12 residues. Deletions cut 6 bases from V and 6 bases from J, with 14 bases between. CDR3 nucleotides: TGCAGTGCAGGAGTCAGGTCTTCTGAAGCTTTCTTT. Amino acid sequence: CSAGVRSSEAFF.

V is TRBV20-1 and J is TRBJ1-6; D remains ambiguous. The CDR3 loop spans 13 amino acids. The germline gives CDR1 DFQATT, CDR2 SNEGSKA (reference sequence). Trimming pared 3 bases from V and 10 bases from J, leaving 13 bases between. The CDR3 bases are TGCAGTGCTAGCCCTCGTCTGGGGTCACCCCTCCACTTT. Translating gives CSASPRLGSPLHF.

This clonotype was picked up many times. The CDR3 sequence is CASSPPPGRPRDTQYF. Written as DNA, the CDR3 is TGTGCCAGCAGCCCCCCCCCGGGACGCCCAAGGGATACGCAGTATTTT. The chain links TRBV7-9 to TRBJ2-3, with D tentatively TRBD1 or TRBD2 (5 bases each). Germline lookup yields CDR1 SEHNR and CDR2 FQNEAQ (reference sequence). V lost 5 bases and J lost 6, with 21 bases in between. CDR3 size: 16 residues.

This clonotype was observed at least ten times. V and J are TRBV7-2 and TRBJ2-4; 9 bases map to TRBD1. The V segment lost 7 bases and the J segment 8 bases; nucleotides outside the gene matches: 6. The length of the CDR3 is 13 residues. Per germline, CDR1 SGHTA and CDR2 FQGNSA. The CDR3 DNA reads TGTGCCAGCAACCCGACAGGGGGAGACATTCAGTACTTC. It encodes CASNPTGGDIQYF.

This clonotype has at least ten counts. The chain is built from TRBV6-6 and TRBJ2-5, with D uncertain. The V end was cut by 3 bases, the J end by 6 bases, with 5 bases between. This CDR3 comprises 11 residues. CDR1 is MNHNY and CDR2 is SVGAGI in the germline V gene (reference sequence). In DNA, the CDR3 is TGTGCCAGCAGTTATTGGAAGACCCAGTACTTC. The encoded protein is CASSYWKTQYF.

This clonotype came up many times. The genes are TRBV5-1 and TRBJ2-2; a possible D gene is TRBD2 (6 bases). V lost 4 bases to trimming and J lost 4 bases, with 11 bases between them. The CDR3 spans 14 residues. Germline V lookup: CDR1 SGHRS, CDR2 YFSETQ. In nucleotides, the CDR3 is TGCGCCAGCAGCATGGGGGGAATCACCGGGGAGCTGTTTTTT. It is translated as CASSMGGITGELFF.

This chain connects TRBV12-3 or TRBV12-4 to TRBJ1-6, with a weak D call TRBD1 (5 bases). V shed 3 bases and J shed 10 bases, with 16 bases lying between them. This CDR3 spans 15 amino acids. This CDR3 reads CASSLGPGHGSPLHF. DNA of the CDR3: TGTGCCAGCAGTTTGGGGCCAGGGCATGGCTCACCCCTCCACTTT.

This clonotype has a handful of counts. The rearrangement uses TRBV4-1 and TRBJ2-7, with D possibly being TRBD2 (6 bases). Germline CDR1 reads MGHRA; CDR2 reads YSYEKL. V shed 3 bases and J shed 0 bases, with 15 bases lying between them. This CDR3 is built from 16 residues. The CDR3: CASSQTPGLFSYEQYF. CDR3 in DNA: TGCGCCAGCAGCCAGACTCCGGGACTCTTCTCCTACGAGCAGTACTTC.

This clonotype was recorded at least ten times. V is TRBV7-9 and J is TRBJ2-3; 9 bases fit TRBD2. The germline V gene has CDR1 SEHNR and CDR2 FQNEAQ (reference sequence). The V segment lost 2 bases and the J segment 2 bases; nucleotides outside the gene matches: 8. There are 17 residues in the CDR3. CDR3 bases: TGTGCCAGCAGCTTACCCCGGGCTAGCGGGGACACAGATACGCAGTATTTT. Amino acids: CASSLPRASGDTDTQYF.

V is TRBV6-5 and J is TRBJ2-7, with D perhaps matching TRBD1 or TRBD2 (5 bases each). Trimming left V 2 bases short and J 6 bases short, with 14 bases between. The length of the CDR3 is 14 residues. Germline values: CDR1 MNHEY, CDR2 SVGAGI. The CDR3 DNA follows: TGTGCCAGCAGTTACGGGACCCCCCTCGGCGAGCAGTACTTC. It yields the protein CASSYGTPLGEQYF.

Details on this clonotype: A much larger clone differs from this one at a single base, so this may be a read error. The chain employs TRBV24-1 and TRBJ2-6; 8 bases agree with TRBD1. The V and J ends lost 9 bases and 4 bases, in that order; junction bases with no gene match: 4. CDR1 and CDR2 from the germline V gene are KGHDR and SFDVKD. CDR3 length: 14 amino acids. In DNA, the CDR3 is TGTGCCACCTCAGGGGGCGTAGGGGCCAACGTCCTGACTTTC. Residues: CATSGGVGANVLTF.

This clonotype was counted ten times or more. The chain links TRBV27 to TRBJ2-1; D uncertain. Germline V gives CDR1 MNHEY, CDR2 SMNVEV (reference sequence). V lost 6 bases and J lost 5, with 11 bases in between. The CDR3 totals 13 residues. This CDR3 is CASRSGLDNEQFF. The CDR3 DNA sequence: TGTGCCAGCAGATCCGGGTTAGACAATGAGCAGTTCTTC.

Only a few counts were recorded for this clonotype. The chain carries TRBV19 and TRBJ2-1; D is unresolved. CDR3 size: 16 residues. The germline V and J ends were trimmed by 2 bases and 2 bases, with 13 bases remaining between them. CDR1 and CDR2 from the germline V gene are LNHDA and SQIVND (reference sequence). In nucleotides, the CDR3 is TGTGCCAGTAGTATACCTCGACGGACCACCTACAATGAGCAGTTCTTC. It specifies CASSIPRRTTYNEQFF.

This clonotype was detected only a few times. V usage is TRBV7-2 and J usage is TRBJ2-5, with D hard to call. The length of the CDR3 is 12 residues. Germline V gene lookup returns CDR1 SGHTA and CDR2 FQGNSA. The V end was cut by 2 bases, the J end by 2 bases, with 3 bases between. CDR3 residues: CASSLKQETQYF. As DNA, the CDR3 is TGTGCCAGCAGCTTAAAGCAAGAGACCCAGTACTTC.

This chain links TRBV28 with TRBJ2-2, with D tentatively TRBD1 (5 bases). CDR1 MDHEN and CDR2 SYDVKM come from the germline V gene. The CDR3 loop spans 13 amino acids. V lost 7 bases, J lost 5 bases, and 11 bases lay in between. The CDR3: CASIQGGTGELFF. The DNA of the CDR3 is TGTGCCAGCATCCAGGGTGGAACCGGGGAGCTGTTTTTT. Using reference TRBV28 and TRBJ2-2 for the parts outside the CDR3, the full variable domain is DVKVTQSSRYLVKRTGEKVFLECVQDMDHENMFWYRQDPGLGLRLIYFSYDVKMKEKGDIPEGYSVSREKKERFSLILESASTNQTSMYLCASIQGGTGELFFGEGSRLTVL.

This clonotype was seen repeatedly, ten times or more. The chain is built from TRBV18 and TRBJ1-1; tentatively, D is TRBD1 (6 bases). Trimming shortened V by 4 bases and J by 6 bases, and 6 bases separated the two germline ends. This CDR3 has 11 residues. The germline V gene encodes CDR1 KGHSH and CDR2 LQKENI. The CDR3 is CASSRTAEAFF. In DNA, the CDR3 is TGTGCCAGCTCACGGACAGCTGAAGCTTTCTTT.

The chain is built from TRBV7-8 and TRBJ2-1; D possibly matches TRBD1 or TRBD2 (5 bases each). The CDR3 consists of 15 residues. V was pared by 6 bases and J by 3 bases, with 15 bases between. Germline V gene lookup returns CDR1 SGHVS and CDR2 FQNEAQ. The DNA for the CDR3 is TGTGCCAGCAGAAGAGGAGGACAATTCTACAATGAGCAGTTCTTC. The encoded protein is CASRRGGQFYNEQFF.

Comment on this clonotype: A much larger clone differs by one base, so this may be a read error. The chain joins TRBV7-2 to TRBJ2-7; D assignment may be TRBD1 or TRBD2 (5 bases each). The CDR3 covers 15 residues. The V and J ends lost 1 base and 0 bases respectively, with 10 bases between them. Germline values: CDR1 SGHTA, CDR2 FQGNSA. In DNA form, the CDR3 reads TGTGCCAGCAGCTTAGACTGGGGGTTCTCCTACGAGCAGTACTTC. Residues: CASSLDWGFSYEQYF.